Presented here are 10 T cell receptor beta chains from one specimen sequenced in a study of T cell changes during pregnancy in multiple sclerosis. The repertoire was sequenced with immunoSEQ multiplex PCR; TCRdb's copy has only in-frame clones and lacks some. The table shows tens of thousands of clones, with roughly 93% occurring only once. The sample here was peripheral blood, taken in the third trimester of pregnancy. The receptors originated from a female donor in good health, enrolled as a control in a pregnancy study.

This chain uses TRBV19 with TRBJ2-7; 9 bases are a match to TRBD1. Germline CDR1 and CDR2: LNHDA and SQIVND (reference sequence). The V gene end was trimmed by 2 bases and the J gene end by 1 base; junction bases not matched to a gene: 3. The CDR3 totals 15 residues. The chain's CDR3 is CASSIIDRGSYEQYF. As DNA, the CDR3 is TGTGCCAGTAGTATAATAGACAGGGGGTCCTACGAGCAGTACTTC.

The J gene is TRBJ2-1, the V gene TRBV19; D possibly corresponds to TRBD2 (5 bases). The V gene lost 7 bases and the J gene lost 5 bases, with 15 bases spanning the gap. The germline CDR1 and CDR2 sequences are LNHDA and SQIVND (reference sequence). The CDR3 runs 14 residues. CDR3: CASTKTGINNEQFF. The CDR3 nucleotides read TGTGCCAGTACGAAAACGGGAATAAACAATGAGCAGTTCTTC. Supplemented by reference TRBV19 and TRBJ2-1, the full variable domain reads DGGITQSPKYLFRKEGQNVTLSCEQNLNHDAMYWYRQDPGQGLRLIYYSQIVNDFQKGDIAEGYSVSREKKESFPLTVTSAQKNPTAFYLCASTKTGINNEQFFGPGTRLTVL.

The CDR3 DNA follows: TGTGCCAGCAGCAACCCCCTCCGGGACTCCTACGAGCAGTACTTC. Protein sequence: CASSNPLRDSYEQYF. The chain combines TRBV2 with TRBJ2-7, with D tentatively TRBD2 (5 bases). V lost 6 bases and J 0 bases, leaving 15 bases between the germline ends. The CDR3 is made up of 15 amino acids. From germline, CDR1 is SNHLY and CDR2 FYNNEI.

The genes are TRBV5-6 and TRBJ1-2; no clear D. Germline CDR1 reads SGHDT; CDR2 reads YYEEEE. Deletions cut 0 bases from V and 2 bases from J, with 8 bases between. The CDR3 length is 14 residues. The CDR3 sequence: CASSLGHGNYGYTF. As DNA, the CDR3 is TGTGCCAGCAGCTTGGGGCACGGGAACTATGGCTACACCTTC. Drawing the rest from reference TRBV5-6 and TRBJ1-2, the complete variable domain is DAGVTQSPTHLIKTRGQQVTLRCSPKSGHDTVSWYQQALGQGPQFIFQYYEEEERQRGNFPDRFSGHQFPNYSSELNVNALLLGDSALYLCASSLGHGNYGYTFGSGTRLTVV.

This clone showed up just once. This chain connects TRBV27 to TRBJ2-1; 8 nucleotides line up with TRBD2. Germline CDR1 reads MNHEY; CDR2 reads SMNVEV (reference sequence). V was clipped by 4 bases and J by 4 bases; unmatched bases: 6. CDR3 length: 15 amino acids. The DNA of the CDR3 is TGTGCCAGCAGTTCGGGACTAGGTTCTTACAATGAGCAGTTCTTC. This codes for CASSSGLGSYNEQFF.

The chain couples TRBV11-2 to TRBJ2-2; 7 bases fit TRBD2. CDR1 is SGHAT and CDR2 is FQNNGV in the germline V gene. Unmatched junction bases numbered 14, after V lost 6 bases and J lost 1 base. The CDR3 is 18 amino acids. CDR3 nucleotides: TGTGCCAGCAGGCCACTTAGTCTTTCGGGAGGGAACACCGGGGAGCTGTTTTTT. The encoded protein is CASRPLSLSGGNTGELFF.

This clone was observed a single time. This chain connects TRBV1 to TRBJ2-7; the D call of TRBD2 is as the table states it, not checked on the DNA. TRBV1 represents a pseudogene. This CDR3 region has 16 residues. Written as DNA, the CDR3 is TGCACCAGCAGCCAAGCAAGAGCGTTCTCAGCCTACGAGCAGTACTTC. It translates to CTSSQARAFSAYEQYF.

The chain carries TRBV6-6 and TRBJ2-2; a possible D gene is TRBD2 (6 bases). The V end was cut by 2 bases, the J end by 0 bases, with 7 bases between. The CDR3 contains 15 residues. Germline assignment: CDR1 MNHNY and CDR2 SVGAGI (reference sequence). This CDR3 is CASSYGGTNTGELFF. CDR3 DNA sequence: TGTGCCAGCAGTTACGGGGGGACGAACACCGGGGAGCTGTTTTTT.

The V and J genes are TRBV14 and TRBJ2-3, with D maybe TRBD1 (6 bases). V was trimmed by 3 bases and J by 1 base, leaving 20 bases between them. The germline gives CDR1 SGHDN, CDR2 FVKESK. This CDR3 has 18 residues. This CDR3 is CASSHREAPGGGTDTQYF. The CDR3, as DNA: TGTGCCAGCAGCCATCGCGAAGCCCCTGGGGGCGGCACAGATACGCAGTATTTT.

The chain combines TRBV13 with TRBJ2-1; 8 bases align to TRBD2. The V segment lost 5 bases and the J segment 5 bases; nucleotides outside the gene matches: 8. The CDR3 totals 15 residues. Germline loops: CDR1 PRHDT, CDR2 FYEKMQ (reference sequence). The DNA for the CDR3 is TGTGCCAGCAGCCTCTGGACTAGCCGAAACAATGAGCAGTTCTTC. Its translation: CASSLWTSRNNEQFF.